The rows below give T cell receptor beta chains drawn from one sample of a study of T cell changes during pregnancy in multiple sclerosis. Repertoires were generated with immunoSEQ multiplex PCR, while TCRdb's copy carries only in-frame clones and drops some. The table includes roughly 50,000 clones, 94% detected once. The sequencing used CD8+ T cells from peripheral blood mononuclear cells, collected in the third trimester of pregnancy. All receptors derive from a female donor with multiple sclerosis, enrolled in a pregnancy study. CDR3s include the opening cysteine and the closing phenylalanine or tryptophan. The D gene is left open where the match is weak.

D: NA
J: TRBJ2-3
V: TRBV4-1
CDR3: CASSPNPGLSTDTQYF

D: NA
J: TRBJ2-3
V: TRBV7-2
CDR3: CASSPTGGYTDTQYF

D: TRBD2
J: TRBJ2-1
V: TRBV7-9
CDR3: CASSSGLAGELPSDEQFF

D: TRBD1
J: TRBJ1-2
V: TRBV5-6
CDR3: CASSRPTDRGPLYGYTF

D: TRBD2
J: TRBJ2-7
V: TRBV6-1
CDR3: CASSEGGGLAAYEQYF

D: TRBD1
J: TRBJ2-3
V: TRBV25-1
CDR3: CASSVRRQGRADTQYF

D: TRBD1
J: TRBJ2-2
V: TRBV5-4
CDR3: CASSADRGYTGELFF

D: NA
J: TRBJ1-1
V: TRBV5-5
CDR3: CASSLSENRNTEAFF

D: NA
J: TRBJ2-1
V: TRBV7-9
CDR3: CASSLGSAYNEQFF

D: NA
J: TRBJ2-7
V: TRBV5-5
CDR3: CASSFTSGPANEQYF

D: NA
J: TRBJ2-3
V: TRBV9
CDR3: CASSVGTSGADTQYF

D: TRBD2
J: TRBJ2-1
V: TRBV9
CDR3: CASSPNPRGLFHEQFF

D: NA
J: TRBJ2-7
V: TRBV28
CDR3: CASSPRGTSYEQYF

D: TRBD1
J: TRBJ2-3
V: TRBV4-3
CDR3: CASSQDPGTETSTDTQYF

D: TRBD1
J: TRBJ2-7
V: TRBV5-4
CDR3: CASSRDRGDSYEQYF